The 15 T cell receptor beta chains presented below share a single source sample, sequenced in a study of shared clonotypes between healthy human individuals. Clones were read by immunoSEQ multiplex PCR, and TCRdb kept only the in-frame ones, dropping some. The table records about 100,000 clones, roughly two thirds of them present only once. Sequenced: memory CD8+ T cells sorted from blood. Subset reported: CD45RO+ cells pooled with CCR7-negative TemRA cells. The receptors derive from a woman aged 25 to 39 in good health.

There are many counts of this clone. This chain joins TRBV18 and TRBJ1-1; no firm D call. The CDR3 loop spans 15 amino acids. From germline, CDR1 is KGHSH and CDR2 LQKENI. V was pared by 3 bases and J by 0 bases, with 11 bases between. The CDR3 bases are TGTGCCAGCTCACCTGCCAGCTCTTTGAACACTGAAGCTTTCTTT. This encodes CASSPASSLNTEAFF. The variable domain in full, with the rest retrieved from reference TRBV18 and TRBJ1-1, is NAGVMQNPRHLVRRRGQEARLRCSPMKGHSHVYWYRQLPEEGLKFMVYLQKENIIDESGMPKERFSAEFPKEGPSILRIQQVVRGDSAAYFCASSPASSLNTEAFFGQGTRLTVV.

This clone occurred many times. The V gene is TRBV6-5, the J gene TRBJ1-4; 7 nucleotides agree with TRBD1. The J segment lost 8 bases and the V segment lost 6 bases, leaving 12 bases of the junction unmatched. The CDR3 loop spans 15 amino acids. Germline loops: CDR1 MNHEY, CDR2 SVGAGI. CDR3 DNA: TGTGCCAGCAGGCGCTACAGAGGGGGCAACGAAAAACTGTTTTTT. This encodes CASRRYRGGNEKLFF.

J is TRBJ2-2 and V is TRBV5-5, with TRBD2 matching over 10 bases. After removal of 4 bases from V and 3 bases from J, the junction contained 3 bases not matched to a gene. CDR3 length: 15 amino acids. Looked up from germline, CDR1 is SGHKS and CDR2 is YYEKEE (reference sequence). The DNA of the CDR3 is TGTGCCAGCAGCCTAGGGACTAGCGACACCGGGGAGCTGTTTTTT. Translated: CASSLGTSDTGELFF.

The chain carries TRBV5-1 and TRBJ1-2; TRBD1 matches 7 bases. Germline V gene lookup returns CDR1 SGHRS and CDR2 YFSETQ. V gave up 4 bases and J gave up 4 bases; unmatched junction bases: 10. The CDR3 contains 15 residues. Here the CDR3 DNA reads TGCGCCAGCAGCCCAGACAGGCAGGGGGGCTATGGCTACACCTTC. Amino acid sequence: CASSPDRQGGYGYTF.

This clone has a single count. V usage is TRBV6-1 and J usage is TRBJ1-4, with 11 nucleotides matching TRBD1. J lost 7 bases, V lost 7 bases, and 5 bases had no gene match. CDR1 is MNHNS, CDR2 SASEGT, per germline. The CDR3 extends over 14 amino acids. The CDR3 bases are TGTGCCAGCACCACGGACAGGGGGCGTGAAAAACTGTTTTTT. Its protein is CASTTDRGREKLFF.

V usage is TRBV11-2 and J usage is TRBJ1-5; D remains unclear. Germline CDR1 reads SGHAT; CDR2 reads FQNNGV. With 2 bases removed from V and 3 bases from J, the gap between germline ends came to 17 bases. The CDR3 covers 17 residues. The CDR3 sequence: CASSLSPRFGSNQPQHF. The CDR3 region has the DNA TGTGCCAGCAGCTTATCTCCGCGGTTTGGGTCCAATCAGCCCCAGCATTTT. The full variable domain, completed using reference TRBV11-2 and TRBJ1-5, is EAGVAQSPRYKIIEKRQSVAFWCNPISGHATLYWYQQILGQGPKLLIQFQNNGVVDDSQLPKDRFSAERLKGVDSTLKIQPAKLEDSAVYLCASSLSPRFGSNQPQHFGDGTRLSIL.

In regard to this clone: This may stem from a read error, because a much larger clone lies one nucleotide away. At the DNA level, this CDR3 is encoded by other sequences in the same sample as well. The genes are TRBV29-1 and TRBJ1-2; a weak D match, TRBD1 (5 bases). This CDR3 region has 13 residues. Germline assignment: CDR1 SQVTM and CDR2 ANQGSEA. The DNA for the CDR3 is TGTAGCGTTGAAGGGGAGTGGGGCTATGGCTACACCTTC. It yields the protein CSVEGEWGYGYTF.

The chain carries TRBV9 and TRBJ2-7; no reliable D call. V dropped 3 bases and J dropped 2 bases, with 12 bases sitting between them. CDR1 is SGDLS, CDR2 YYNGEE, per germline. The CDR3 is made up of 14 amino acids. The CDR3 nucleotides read TGTGCCAGCAGCGAGGGCGACGGAACCTACGAGCAGTACTTC. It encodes CASSEGDGTYEQYF.

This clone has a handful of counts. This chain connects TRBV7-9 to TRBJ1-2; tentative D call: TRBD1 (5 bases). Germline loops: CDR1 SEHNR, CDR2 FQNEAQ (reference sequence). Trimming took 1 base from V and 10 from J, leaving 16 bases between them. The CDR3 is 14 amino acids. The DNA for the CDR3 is TGTGCCAGCAGCTTAGGCGGAGGGACCAGTGCCTACACCTTC. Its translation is CASSLGGGTSAYTF.

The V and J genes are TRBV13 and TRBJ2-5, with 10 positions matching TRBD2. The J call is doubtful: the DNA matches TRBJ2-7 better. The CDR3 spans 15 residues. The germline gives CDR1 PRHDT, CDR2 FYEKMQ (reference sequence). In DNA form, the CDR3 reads TGTGCCAGCAGTGAAGAAGCGGGAGGGTCCTACGAGCAGTACTTC. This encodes CASSEEAGGSYEQYF.

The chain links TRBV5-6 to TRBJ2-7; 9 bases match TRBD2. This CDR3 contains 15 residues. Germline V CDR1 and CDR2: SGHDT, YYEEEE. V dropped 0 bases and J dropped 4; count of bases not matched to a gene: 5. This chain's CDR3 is CASSLAGLAGYEQYF. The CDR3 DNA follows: TGTGCCAGCAGCTTGGCCGGTCTAGCGGGGTACGAGCAGTACTTC.

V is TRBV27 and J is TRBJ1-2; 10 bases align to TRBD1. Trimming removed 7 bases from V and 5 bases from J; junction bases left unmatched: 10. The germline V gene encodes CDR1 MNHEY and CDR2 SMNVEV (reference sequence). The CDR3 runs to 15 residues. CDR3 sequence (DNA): TGTGCCAGCACTAGAAGCCCGGACAGGGGGTATGGCTACACCTTC. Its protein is CASTRSPDRGYGYTF.

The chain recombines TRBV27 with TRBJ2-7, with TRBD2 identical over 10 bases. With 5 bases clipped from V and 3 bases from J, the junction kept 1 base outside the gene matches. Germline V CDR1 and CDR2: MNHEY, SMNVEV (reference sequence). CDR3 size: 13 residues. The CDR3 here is CASSRLAGYEQYF. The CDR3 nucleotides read TGTGCCAGCAGTCGACTAGCGGGCTACGAGCAGTACTTC.

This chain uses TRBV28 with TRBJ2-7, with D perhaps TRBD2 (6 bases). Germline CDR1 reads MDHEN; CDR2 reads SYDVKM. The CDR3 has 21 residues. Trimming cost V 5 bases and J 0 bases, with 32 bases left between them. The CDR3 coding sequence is TGTGCCAGCAGTCATCGTGCCGCGGGACGGTTTATGTGGCGCCTCTCCTACGAGCAGTACTTC. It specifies CASSHRAAGRFMWRLSYEQYF.

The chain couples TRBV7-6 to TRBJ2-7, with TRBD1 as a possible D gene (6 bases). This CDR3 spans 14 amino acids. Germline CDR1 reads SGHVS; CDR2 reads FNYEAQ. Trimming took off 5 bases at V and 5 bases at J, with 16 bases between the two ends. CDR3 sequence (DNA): TGTGCCAGCAGCCCAATCCCGGACAGCCACGAGCAGTACTTC. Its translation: CASSPIPDSHEQYF.